A selection of T cell receptor beta chains follows, all from one sample in a study of beta chain features in type 1 diabetes. Sequencing was performed with immunoSEQ multiplex PCR; in TCRdb, only in-frame clones are kept and a portion is missing. The table has tens of thousands of clones, about 61% seen once. Sequencing was carried out using Tregs from blood. The source of these receptors is a woman in her twenties or thirties with type 1 diabetes. Each CDR3 is given with its conserved first and last residue. D genes are given only for firm matches. Clone size, where shown, is once, few, many, or a class for clones that have expanded.

v_call: TRBV27
clone_size: -
d_call: TRBD1
j_call: TRBJ1-6
cdr3_length: 16
cdr3_nt: TGTGCCAGCAGTTTATGGACAGGGGGTTTTAATTCCCCCCTCCACTTT
cdr3_aa: CASSLWTGGFNSPLHF

v_call: TRBV5-6
clone_size: -
d_call: TRBD2
j_call: TRBJ2-1
cdr3_length: 14
cdr3_nt: TGTGCCAGCAGCCAAATTAGCGGGAGTGCTGAGCAGTTCTTC
cdr3_aa: CASSQISGSAEQFF

v_call: TRBV18
clone_size: -
d_call: TRBD1
j_call: TRBJ1-1
cdr3_length: 16
cdr3_nt: TGTGCCAGCTCACCGTTGGACAGGGGTTACTACACTGAAGCTTTCTTT
cdr3_aa: CASSPLDRGYYTEAFF

v_call: TRBV30
clone_size: -
d_call: -
j_call: TRBJ1-1
cdr3_length: 12
cdr3_nt: TGTGCCTCGGTTATGGTGTACACTGAAGCTTTCTTT
cdr3_aa: CASVMVYTEAFF

v_call: TRBV29-1
clone_size: few
d_call: -
j_call: TRBJ2-5
cdr3_length: 12
cdr3_nt: TGCAGCGTCCGGCGGCAGCAAGAGACCCAGTACTTC
cdr3_aa: CSVRRQQETQYF

v_call: TRBV28
clone_size: few
d_call: TRBD2
j_call: TRBJ2-7
cdr3_length: 13
cdr3_nt: TGTGCCAGCATGGAGACTAGCGTCTACGAGCAGTACTTC
cdr3_aa: CASMETSVYEQYF

v_call: TRBV5-1
clone_size: few
d_call: -
j_call: TRBJ2-1
cdr3_length: 11
cdr3_nt: TGCGCCAGCAGCTTGAAAGAGGAGCAGTTCTTC
cdr3_aa: CASSLKEEQFF

v_call: TRBV5-1
clone_size: -
d_call: TRBD2
j_call: TRBJ2-1
cdr3_length: 16
cdr3_nt: TGCGCCAGCAGCTTGAATGAGGCGGGAGGATACAATGAGCAGTTCTTC
cdr3_aa: CASSLNEAGGYNEQFF

v_call: TRBV6-1
clone_size: -
d_call: -
j_call: TRBJ1-1
cdr3_length: 13
cdr3_nt: TGTGCCAGCAGTGGGACAACGAACACTGAAGCTTTCTTT
cdr3_aa: CASSGTTNTEAFF

v_call: TRBV7-9
clone_size: -
d_call: -
j_call: TRBJ2-7
cdr3_length: 12
cdr3_nt: TGTGCCAGCAGCTTAAACCAGGAAAAGCAGTACTTC
cdr3_aa: CASSLNQEKQYF

v_call: TRBV29-1
clone_size: -
d_call: -
j_call: TRBJ2-5
cdr3_length: 12
cdr3_nt: TGCAGCGTACTAACTAGCTATGAGACCCAGTACTTC
cdr3_aa: CSVLTSYETQYF

v_call: TRBV19
clone_size: few
d_call: TRBD1
j_call: TRBJ1-1
cdr3_length: 16
cdr3_nt: TGTGCCAGTAGTATCCCCTATACAGGGGAGAACACTGAAGCTTTCTTT
cdr3_aa: CASSIPYTGENTEAFF

v_call: TRBV7-9
clone_size: -
d_call: TRBD1
j_call: TRBJ1-1
cdr3_length: 18
cdr3_nt: TGTGCCAGCAGCCCACATCGGACAGGGGGTAGGGAGAACACTGAAGCTTTCTTT
cdr3_aa: CASSPHRTGGRENTEAFF

v_call: TRBV9
clone_size: -
d_call: -
j_call: TRBJ1-4
cdr3_length: 15
cdr3_nt: TGTGCCAGCAGCGTAAAGGAGGGGATTGGAGAAAAACTGTTTTTT
cdr3_aa: CASSVKEGIGEKLFF

v_call: TRBV9
clone_size: -
d_call: TRBD2
j_call: TRBJ2-7
cdr3_length: 17
cdr3_nt: TGTGCCAGCAGCGTAGCCCCGAAGGGACTAGGGGAGGACGAGCAGTACTTC
cdr3_aa: CASSVAPKGLGEDEQYF

v_call: TRBV5-1
clone_size: -
d_call: -
j_call: TRBJ2-1
cdr3_length: 18
cdr3_nt: TGCGCCAGCAGCTTGTGGTCTGGACAGCTACTCCTCTACAATGAGCAGTTCTTC
cdr3_aa: CASSLWSGQLLLYNEQFF

v_call: TRBV11-2
clone_size: -
d_call: -
j_call: TRBJ2-5
cdr3_length: 14
cdr3_nt: TGTGCCAGCAGCTTAGGACGGGACCAAGAGACCCAGTACTTC
cdr3_aa: CASSLGRDQETQYF

v_call: TRBV28
clone_size: -
d_call: -
j_call: TRBJ2-3
cdr3_length: 18
cdr3_nt: TGTGCCAGCAGTTTTCTTCCGGCGGGCCGGGCGAGCACAGATACGCAGTATTTT
cdr3_aa: CASSFLPAGRASTDTQYF

v_call: TRBV19
clone_size: -
d_call: TRBD2
j_call: TRBJ2-1
cdr3_length: 14
cdr3_nt: TGTGCCAGTAAGGTAGCGGGATCCTACAATGAGCAGTTCTTC
cdr3_aa: CASKVAGSYNEQFF

v_call: TRBV20-1
clone_size: once
d_call: TRBD1
j_call: TRBJ2-7
cdr3_length: 11
cdr3_nt: TGCAGTGCTCGACAGGGCTACGAGCAGTACTTC
cdr3_aa: CSARQGYEQYF

v_call: TRBV28
clone_size: -
d_call: -
j_call: TRBJ2-6
cdr3_length: 16
cdr3_nt: TGTGCCACCTCTTCCGGGATTACCTCTGGGGCCAACGTCCTGACTTTC
cdr3_aa: CATSSGITSGANVLTF